The 18 T cell receptor beta chains given below trace back to one sample, sequenced in a study of relationships among human T cell subsets. From mRNA, alpha and beta CDR3 regions were amplified using semiquantitative ARM-PCR. Tagged nested gene-specific primers were used first, then communal superprimers amplified exponentially. A single record per CDR3 protein comes from TCRdb applying MiXCR to the multiplex PCR reads. There are roughly 5,000 distinct CDR3 sequences in the sample; 55% to 75% occur only once, and 57% lies in the top ten. The CD8+ T cells came from negative anti-CD4 multisort bead selection followed by positive anti-CD8 selection. The sequenced sample consisted of CD8+ T cells sorted from blood. The receptors stem from a man between 35 and 55 years old in good health.

CDR3 in amino acids: CASSFGDSEQFF. The CDR3 nucleotides read TGTGCCAGTAGTTTCGGCGACTCTGAGCAGTTCTTC. The rearrangement uses TRBV19 and TRBJ2-1; D remains unclear. The CDR3 runs to 12 residues. Germline CDR1 LNHDA, CDR2 SQIVND (reference sequence). V lost 5 bases to trimming and J lost 9 bases, with 11 bases between them.

The J gene is TRBJ2-2, the V gene TRBV7-9; D unresolved. The germline V gene encodes CDR1 SEHNR and CDR2 FQNEAQ (reference sequence). This CDR3 has 15 amino acids. The V end lost 0 bases, the J end lost 0 bases, and 5 bases lay between the germline ends. The CDR3 protein is CASSLAAANTGELFF. The CDR3 region has the DNA TGTGCCAGCAGCTTAGCGGCAGCGAACACCGGGGAGCTGTTTTTT.

The rearrangement links TRBV11-2 to TRBJ2-1; 7 nucleotides agree with TRBD2. Trimming took 4 bases from V and 5 from J; bases not matched to a gene: 8. CDR1 and CDR2 from the germline V gene are SGHAT and FQNNGV. The CDR3 covers 15 residues. This CDR3 is CASSSIGGRHNEQFF. The DNA of the CDR3 is TGTGCCAGCAGCTCCATCGGCGGGAGACACAATGAGCAGTTCTTC.

The chain is built from TRBV27 and TRBJ2-1, with 8 bases identical to TRBD1. V was pared by 4 bases and J by 6 bases, with 14 bases of the junction left unmatched. This CDR3 comprises 17 residues. The V gene's germline CDR1 is MNHEY and CDR2 SMNVEV (reference sequence). The CDR3 loop is CASSSGQGHIYFNEQFF. In nucleotides, the CDR3 is TGTGCCAGCAGTTCCGGACAGGGCCATATCTATTTCAATGAGCAGTTCTTC.

This clonotype occurred a few times. The rearrangement uses TRBV11-2 and TRBJ2-3, with TRBD2 matching 7 bases. The CDR3 has 19 residues. Germline CDR1 reads SGHAT; CDR2 reads FQNNGV. The trim removed 1 base at V and 3 bases at J, leaving 16 bases unmatched. CDR3 in DNA: TGTGCCAGCAGCTTAGGGGGGGAGGAGGCGGGAGAACCAACAGATACGCAGTATTTT. Its protein is CASSLGGEEAGEPTDTQYF.

The chain employs TRBV12-3 or TRBV12-4 and TRBJ2-7, with D unresolved. Trimming pared 1 base from V and 2 bases from J, leaving 3 bases between. The CDR3 extends over 12 amino acids. CDR3 in amino acids: CASSLVPYEQYF. As DNA, the CDR3 is TGTGCCAGCAGTTTAGTTCCCTACGAGCAGTACTTC.

This clonotype has only a few counts. This chain links TRBV7-9 with TRBJ1-1, with D uncertain. Looked up from germline, CDR1 is SEHNR and CDR2 is FQNEAQ (reference sequence). The CDR3 totals 15 residues. Trimming left V 3 bases short and J 0 bases short, with 11 bases between. The CDR3 sequence: CASSFTMGMNTEAFF. CDR3 nucleotide sequence: TGTGCCAGCAGCTTTACGATGGGCATGAACACTGAAGCTTTCTTT.

The chain couples TRBV28 to TRBJ1-1; D is uncertain. From germline, CDR1 is MDHEN and CDR2 SYDVKM. V dropped 10 bases and J dropped 7 bases, with 10 bases sitting between them. The CDR3 has 10 amino acids. CDR3 residues: CATRRIEAFF. Here the CDR3 DNA reads TGTGCCACTAGAAGAATTGAAGCTTTCTTT.

The chain employs TRBV10-3 and TRBJ1-5, with D unclear. Trimming cost V 7 bases and J 7 bases, with 8 bases left between them. Germline V gene sequence: CDR1 ENHRY, CDR2 SYGVKD. CDR3 length: 11 amino acids. CDR3 amino acids: CAINMRQPQHF. CDR3 nucleotide sequence: TGTGCCATCAACATGAGGCAGCCCCAGCATTTT.

The rearrangement joins TRBV11-2 to TRBJ2-3; 7 bases map to TRBD2. Germline V gene data show CDR1 as SGHAT and CDR2 as FQNNGV. CDR3 length equals 11 residues. This CDR3 is CAAGVTDTQYF. The CDR3 DNA is TGTGCGGCGGGGGTGACAGATACGCAGTATTTT.

The chain carries TRBV28 and TRBJ2-7; tentative D call: TRBD1 (5 bases). This CDR3 has 14 amino acids. Germline CDR1 is MDHEN and CDR2 is SYDVKM. Trimming took off 3 bases at V and 0 bases at J, with 9 bases between the two ends. CDR3 protein: CASSFRVSSYEQYF. CDR3 nucleotides: TGTGCCAGCAGTTTCAGGGTTAGCTCCTACGAGCAGTACTTC.

This clonotype was detected a few times. The chain uses TRBV20-1 and TRBJ1-5; D gene unclear. The germline V gene encodes CDR1 DFQATT and CDR2 SNEGSKA (reference sequence). CDR3 length: 14 amino acids. V lost 3 bases and J lost 1, with 10 bases in between. CDR3 coding DNA: TGCAGTGCTAGTCTCCCCGAGAGCAATCAGCCCCAGCATTTT. It is translated as CSASLPESNQPQHF.

This chain links TRBV5-6 with TRBJ1-6; no clear D gene. V lost 0 bases and J 7 bases, leaving 8 bases between the germline ends. In germline, CDR1 is SGHDT, CDR2 YYEEEE. The CDR3 sequence is 14 residues long. Here the CDR3 reads CASSLASWNSPLHF. In nucleotides, the CDR3 is TGTGCCAGCAGCTTGGCCTCATGGAATTCACCCCTCCACTTT.

DNA of the CDR3: TGTGCCAGCAGTTACGGGGAGGAGGCGTACTTC. Translated, it gives CASSYGEEAYF. The J gene is TRBJ2-7, the V gene TRBV6-6; tentatively, D is TRBD2 (6 bases). V was clipped by 2 bases and J by 12 bases, with 11 bases between them. Germline V gene lookup returns CDR1 MNHNY and CDR2 SVGAGI (reference sequence). This CDR3 spans 11 amino acids.

Details on this clonotype: This likely comes from a read error, as the CDR3 has no conserved phenylalanine or tryptophan at its end. The rearrangement joins TRBV12-3 or TRBV12-4 to TRBJ1-3; D is perhaps TRBD1 (6 bases). Trimming pared 5 bases from V and 2 bases from J, leaving 13 bases between. The CDR3 is 15 residues long. CDR3 sequence (DNA): TGTGCCAGCAGTGAACAGGGTTTGGCTGGAAACACCATATATCTT. Translated, it gives CASSEQGLAGNTIYL.

This clonotype is judged medium-sized. The chain carries TRBV12-3 or TRBV12-4 and TRBJ2-1; no definite D call. The V end lost 8 bases, the J end lost 10 bases, and 12 bases lay between the germline ends. This CDR3 spans 11 amino acids. The CDR3 bases are TGTGCCAGCCGCTTAATTCGGGAGCAGTTCTTC. It specifies CASRLIREQFF.

J is TRBJ2-1 and V is TRBV12-3 or TRBV12-4; 8 nucleotides match TRBD2. The CDR3 totals 13 residues. After removal of 7 bases from V and 8 bases from J, the junction contained 7 bases not matched to a gene. The CDR3 region is CASTLGGADEQFF. Here the CDR3 DNA reads TGTGCCAGCACCCTCGGGGGGGCCGATGAGCAGTTCTTC.

This chain links TRBV7-3 with TRBJ2-3; no definite D call. V lost 5 bases and J 4 bases, leaving 10 bases between the germline ends. The CDR3 sequence is 13 residues long. Germline V CDR1 and CDR2: SGHTA, FQGTGA. In nucleotides, the CDR3 is TGTGCCAGCAGCCTAATTGGGGCAGATACGCAGTATTTT. Protein sequence: CASSLIGADTQYF.